Listed below are T cell receptor beta chains from one sample, sequenced in a study of shared clonotypes between healthy human individuals. The repertoire was sequenced with immunoSEQ multiplex PCR; TCRdb's copy has only in-frame clones and lacks some. The data show 2 million to 3 million clones, with 93% seen just once and approximately 0.35% held by the top ten. Sequenced material: naive CD4+ T cells from PBMCs. These receptor sequences come from a man aged 18 to 29 in good health. Some clones in this sample may be carry-over from other donors' samples. Each CDR3 is given with its conserved first and last residue. The order of the fields is V gene, clone size, J gene, D gene, CDR3 protein, CDR3 DNA. D genes are given only for firm matches. Rows may omit the clone size; those that give it use once, few, many or a size class.

TRBV11-3	.	TRBJ2-1	.	CASSLEQHGNEQFF	TGTGCCAGCAGCTTGGAGCAACACGGCAATGAGCAGTTCTTC
TRBV27	once	TRBJ2-4	.	CASRPARAAVLPRKNIQYF	TGTGCCAGCAGACCCGCGCGGGCGGCAGTCCTACCCAGAAAAAACATTCAGTACTTC
TRBV11-2	.	TRBJ1-1	.	CASSKTGMNTEAFF	TGTGCCAGCAGCAAGACAGGAATGAACACTGAAGCTTTCTTT
TRBV6-5	.	TRBJ1-1	.	CASSYPDGSEAFF	TGTGCCAGCAGTTACCCCGACGGGAGTGAAGCTTTCTTT
TRBV27	.	TRBJ2-5	TRBD2	CASSKLAGVQETQYF	TGTGCCAGCAGCAAACTAGCGGGCGTACAAGAGACCCAGTACTTC
TRBV27	.	TRBJ1-2	.	CASSPGTHFTFTF	TGTGCCAGCAGCCCGGGGACCCACTTTACCTTCACCTTC
TRBV11-2	.	TRBJ2-7	.	CASSLVGAFGRGEQYF	TGTGCCAGCAGCTTAGTGGGTGCGTTCGGTAGGGGCGAGCAGTACTTC
TRBV6-6	.	TRBJ1-5	TRBD1	CASSQGQGQHF	TGTGCCAGCAGCCAGGGACAGGGCCAGCATTTT
TRBV9	.	TRBJ1-2	.	CASSVEQGMYGYTF	TGTGCCAGCAGCGTAGAACAGGGAATGTATGGCTACACCTTC
TRBV5-4	.	TRBJ2-1	.	CASSFSTGPNEQFF	TGTGCCAGCAGCTTCTCCACCGGTCCTAATGAGCAGTTCTTC
TRBV6-1	.	TRBJ1-1	.	CASSAQVWGTEAFF	TGTGCCAGCAGTGCACAGGTGTGGGGGACTGAAGCTTTCTTT
TRBV7-2	.	TRBJ2-5	TRBD1	CASSRTGGAWETQYF	TGTGCCAGCAGCCGGACAGGGGGCGCGTGGGAGACCCAGTACTTC
TRBV19	.	TRBJ2-1	TRBD1	CATSDRGSSGYNEQFF	TGTGCCACCTCGGACAGGGGGAGTTCTGGTTACAATGAGCAGTTCTTC
TRBV28	.	TRBJ1-1	TRBD1	CASSLGQANTEAFF	TGTGCCAGCAGCCTGGGACAGGCGAACACTGAAGCTTTCTTT
TRBV9	.	TRBJ2-7	TRBD2	CASSVGRAGVYEQYF	TGTGCCAGCAGCGTAGGACGAGCGGGAGTCTACGAGCAGTACTTC
TRBV28	.	TRBJ1-2	.	CASTSLGDYGYTF	TGTGCCAGCACCAGTTTGGGGGACTATGGCTACACCTTC
TRBV7-3	.	TRBJ2-1	TRBD2	CASSSLAGDLDEQFF	TGTGCCAGCAGCTCTCTAGCGGGAGATTTAGATGAGCAGTTCTTC
TRBV23-1	.	TRBJ1-2	.	CGSARQEKGYTF	TGCGGATCCGCCCGCCAAGAAAAAGGCTACACCTTC
TRBV7-2	.	TRBJ2-7	.	CASSLVGQYEQYF	TGTGCCAGCAGCTTAGTGGGACAATACGAGCAGTACTTC
TRBV19	.	TRBJ2-3	.	CASKEAPTSTDTQYF	TGTGCCAGTAAAGAGGCACCGACTAGCACAGATACGCAGTATTTT
TRBV29-1	.	TRBJ2-7	.	CSVGQASYEQYF	TGCAGCGTTGGGCAGGCCAGCTACGAGCAGTACTTC
TRBV6-5	.	TRBJ1-4	.	CASSYAGKLFF	TGTGCCAGCAGTTACGCCGGGAAACTGTTTTTT
TRBV15	.	TRBJ2-7	.	CATSRGATPHEQYF	TGTGCCACCAGCAGAGGGGCTACACCCCACGAGCAGTACTTC
TRBV7-9	.	TRBJ2-1	TRBD1	CASSPGTGINEQFF	TGTGCCAGCAGCCCCGGGACAGGGATTAATGAGCAGTTCTTC
TRBV6-1	.	TRBJ1-2	.	CASSEARLTGDGYTF	TGTGCCAGCAGTGAAGCGCGCCTGACCGGGGACGGCTACACCTTC
TRBV10-3	.	TRBJ2-1	TRBD2	CATSLQREGYNEQFF	TGTGCCACGTCCCTCCAGCGGGAGGGGTACAATGAGCAGTTCTTC
TRBV11-1	once	TRBJ1-2	.	CASSGRSGTRYGYTF	TGTGCCAGCAGCGGACGGAGCGGGACACGTTATGGCTACACCTTC
TRBV5-1	once	TRBJ2-2	.	CASSLAGGLGTGELFF	TGCGCCAGCAGCTTGGCCGGGGGGCTGGGCACCGGGGAGCTGTTTTTT
TRBV5-5	once	TRBJ1-4	.	CASSPGSGVEKLFF	TGTGCCAGCAGCCCCGGGTCGGGGGTTGAAAAACTGTTTTTT
TRBV5-1	.	TRBJ2-3	TRBD2	CASSPSGRSTDTQYF	TGCGCCAGCAGTCCTAGCGGGAGAAGCACAGATACGCAGTATTTT
TRBV18	.	TRBJ2-5	.	CASSPRLVSGVETQYF	TGTGCCAGCTCACCCCGACTGGTATCAGGGGTGGAGACCCAGTACTTC
TRBV5-8	.	TRBJ2-7	.	CASSRGGQEYEQYF	TGTGCCAGCAGCCGCGGAGGCCAAGAGTACGAGCAGTACTTC
TRBV5-1	.	TRBJ2-1	.	CASSLVGLSSYNEQFF	TGCGCCAGCAGCTTGGTTGGCTTAAGCTCCTACAATGAGCAGTTCTTC
TRBV7-8	.	TRBJ1-5	.	CASSLGVTLSNQPQHF	TGTGCCAGCAGCTTAGGTGTGACCCTTAGCAATCAGCCCCAGCATTTT
TRBV19	.	TRBJ2-1	TRBD2	CASSRLAGGPQGYNEQFF	TGTGCCAGTAGTCGACTAGCGGGAGGGCCTCAGGGCTACAATGAGCAGTTCTTC
TRBV4-2	few	TRBJ2-1	TRBD2	CASSQLAGGSNEQFF	TGTGCCAGCAGCCAGCTAGCGGGAGGATCCAATGAGCAGTTCTTC